The clone carrying this T cell receptor (beta chain) was detected only once. Germline V gene sequence: CDR1 SGHDT, CDR2 YYEEEE. This CDR3 has 14 amino acids. V shed 0 bases and J 10 bases; nucleotides not matched to a gene: 4. Some clones are missing from TCRdb's copy, which holds only in-frame ones; the method was immunoSEQ multiplex PCR. Found here are roughly 250,000 clones, roughly 86% of them singletons; the top ten hold roughly 2.6%. This sample was taken from a study of blood T cell repertoires in COVID-19. The material sequenced was PBMCs or T cells enriched from blood (not recorded which). The TCR sequence derives from a woman aged 25 to 39 with acute COVID-19. J is TRBJ2-1 and V is TRBV5-6; 10 nucleotides agree with TRBD2. Written as DNA, the CDR3 is TGTGCCAGCAGCTTGGGACTAGCGGGCTTAGAGCAGTTCTTC. This translates into CASSLGLAGLEQFF.